The clone carrying this T cell receptor beta chain was counted between two and nine times. The repertoire was sequenced with immunoSEQ multiplex PCR; TCRdb's copy has only in-frame clones and lacks some. The sample has about 140,000 clones; 70% to 80% are singletons. The sample belongs to a study of blood T cell repertoires in COVID-19. Study at large: The United States, Italy and Spain supplied acute and convalescent COVID-19 samples. Sources were T cells, B-cell-depleted T cells, or PBMCs; the material itself was cDNA or gDNA.

CDR3 length equals 15 residues. Per germline, CDR1 KGHSH and CDR2 LQKENI. Trimming cost V 5 bases and J 9 bases, with 17 bases left between them. The J gene is TRBJ1-6, the V gene TRBV18; the D gene is possibly TRBD1 (6 bases). The sample comprised peripheral blood. The sequence came from a woman aged 45-65 years with active or convalescent COVID-19. CDR3: CASSEQGSRSSPLHF. The CDR3 nucleotides read TGTGCCAGCTCAGAACAGGGCTCTCGATCTTCACCCCTCCACTTT.